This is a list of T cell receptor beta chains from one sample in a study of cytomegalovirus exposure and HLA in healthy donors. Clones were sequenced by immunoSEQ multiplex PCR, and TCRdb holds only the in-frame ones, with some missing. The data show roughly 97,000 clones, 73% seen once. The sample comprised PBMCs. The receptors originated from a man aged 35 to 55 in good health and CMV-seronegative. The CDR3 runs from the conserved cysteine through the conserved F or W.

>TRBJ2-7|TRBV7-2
CASRPGGSDEQYF
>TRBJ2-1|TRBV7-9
CASSFIDWGQAFF
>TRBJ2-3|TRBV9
CASSLAGGMDTQYF
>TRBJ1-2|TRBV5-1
CASSPTITNYGYTF
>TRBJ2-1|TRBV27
CASSLLGQGNFDEQFF
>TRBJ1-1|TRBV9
CASSVGGQIYTEAFF
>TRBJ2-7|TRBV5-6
CASTDRDYEQYF
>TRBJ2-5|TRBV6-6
CASSYDRREETQYF
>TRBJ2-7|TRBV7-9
CASTSGGRGEQYF
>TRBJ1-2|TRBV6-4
CAPGRDSRPSKYGYTF
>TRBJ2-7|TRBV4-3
CASSEEGQPPYEQYF
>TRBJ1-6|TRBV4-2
CASSQEGGTQNSPLHF
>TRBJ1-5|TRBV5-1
CASSFDSGLDQPQHF
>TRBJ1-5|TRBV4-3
CASSQEYRQPQHF
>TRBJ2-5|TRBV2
CASTDRDFQETQYF
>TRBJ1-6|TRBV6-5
CASRLSVEVDSPLHF
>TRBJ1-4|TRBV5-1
CASSFLAGIDEKLFF
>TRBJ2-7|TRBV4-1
CASSQDRLAGGREQYF
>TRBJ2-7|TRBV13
CASSQRQVPYEQYF
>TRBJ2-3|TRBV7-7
CASSLVGGSQYF
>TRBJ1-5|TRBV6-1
CASSEGEYQPQHF
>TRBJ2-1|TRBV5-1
CASSLGLAGPGNEQFF
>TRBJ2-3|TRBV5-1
CASSLDSPSTDTQYF